The 18 T cell receptor beta chains below come from one sample, sequenced in a study of high-grade serous ovarian cancer treatment subgroups. Tumor samples were obtained before definitive surgery or chemotherapy. TCRdb's table, derived via immunoSEQ multiplex PCR, lists solely in-frame clones and lacks some. The table includes roughly 5,300 clones, roughly 70% detected once. The sequenced sample consisted of tumor tissue. These receptors all come from a human patient with high-grade serous ovarian cancer.

V is TRBV11-2 and J is TRBJ1-5, with 10 bases lining up with TRBD1. Trimming took 1 base from V and 7 from J; bases not matched to a gene: 7. CDR1 SGHAT and CDR2 FQNNGV come from the germline V gene. The CDR3 is 16 residues long. CDR3 residues: CASSLASGTGVQPQHF. The CDR3 DNA reads TGTGCCAGCAGCTTAGCTTCCGGGACAGGGGTCCAGCCCCAGCATTTT.

The J gene is TRBJ1-2, the V gene TRBV19; D may be TRBD1 (5 bases). Germline values: CDR1 LNHDA, CDR2 SQIVND (reference sequence). The germline V and J ends were trimmed by 2 bases and 8 bases, with 12 bases remaining between them. There are 13 residues in the CDR3. CDR3 nucleotide sequence: TGTGCCAGTAGTATAATGTCCGGGGACGGCTACACCTTC. This gives the protein CASSIMSGDGYTF.

The V call is TRBV5-4, the J call TRBJ1-2; 9 bases fit TRBD1. The length of the CDR3 is 15 residues. Germline V CDR1 and CDR2: SGHNT, YYREEE (reference sequence). After removal of 4 bases from V and 3 bases from J, the junction contained 7 bases not matched to a gene. CDR3 DNA: TGTGCCAGCAGCCCAGGACAGGGGAGTTACTATGGCTACACCTTC. This gives the protein CASSPGQGSYYGYTF.

In this sample, this clone turned up a few times. The chain links TRBV5-4 to TRBJ2-1, with D hard to call. The V gene's germline CDR1 is SGHNT and CDR2 YYREEE (reference sequence). The CDR3 contains 13 residues. V was trimmed by 4 bases and J by 4 bases, leaving 9 bases between them. CDR3 bases: TGTGCCAGCAGCCCCCCGTATTACAATGAGCAGTTCTTC. Protein sequence: CASSPPYYNEQFF. The full variable domain, with the rest looked up from reference TRBV5-4 and TRBJ2-1, is ETGVTQSPTHLIKTRGQQVTLRCSSQSGHNTVSWYQQALGQGPQFIFQYYREEENGRGNFPPRFSGLQFPNYSSELNVNALELDDSALYLCASSPPYYNEQFFGPGTRLTVL.

Only one count was recorded for this clone. This chain uses TRBV19 with TRBJ2-1, with TRBD2 identical over 9 bases. CDR1 LNHDA and CDR2 SQIVND come from the germline V gene (reference sequence). The V gene end was trimmed by 0 bases and the J gene end by 7 bases; junction bases not matched to a gene: 16. The CDR3 has 19 residues. The CDR3, as DNA: TGTGCCAGTAGTATAGATAAGACTAGCGGAAGCCCTCGAGGTAATGAGCAGTTCTTC. As protein: CASSIDKTSGSPRGNEQFF. The whole variable domain, remainder taken from reference TRBV19 and TRBJ2-1, is DGGITQSPKYLFRKEGQNVTLSCEQNLNHDAMYWYRQDPGQGLRLIYYSQIVNDFQKGDIAEGYSVSREKKESFPLTVTSAQKNPTAFYLCASSIDKTSGSPRGNEQFFGPGTRLTVL.

The rearrangement links TRBV11-2 to TRBJ1-3; D call uncertain. Germline CDR1 reads SGHAT; CDR2 reads FQNNGV. The CDR3 contains 13 residues. V dropped 3 bases and J dropped 5 bases, with 8 bases sitting between them. CDR3 protein: CASSLRDRNTIYF. The CDR3 DNA is TGTGCCAGCAGCTTGCGGGATCGAAACACCATATATTTT.

This chain uses TRBV7-2 with TRBJ1-4, with D unclear. Trimming removed 4 bases from V and 7 bases from J, with 16 bases in between. CDR1 is SGHTA and CDR2 is FQGNSA in the germline V gene. The CDR3 spans 15 residues. CDR3: CASSSRTFGGEKLFF. DNA for the CDR3: TGTGCCAGCAGCTCCCGAACATTCGGTGGTGAAAAACTGTTTTTT.

The rearrangement joins TRBV11-2 to TRBJ1-1; D not certain. Trimming removed 5 bases at V and 1 base at J, with 14 bases between. Germline V gene lookup returns CDR1 SGHAT and CDR2 FQNNGV. The CDR3 extends over 15 amino acids. The CDR3 nucleotides are TGTGCCAGCAGCCCTCTGGGGAGGACGAACACTGAAGCTTTCTTT. Protein sequence: CASSPLGRTNTEAFF.

The chain recombines TRBV19 with TRBJ2-1, with D unresolved. Germline V gene lookup returns CDR1 LNHDA and CDR2 SQIVND (reference sequence). V gave up 3 bases and J gave up 7 bases, with 22 bases separating them. The CDR3 is 17 amino acids. This CDR3 reads CASSITAGTSPENEQFF. The CDR3, as DNA: TGTGCCAGTAGTATTACCGCCGGCACCTCCCCCGAAAATGAGCAGTTCTTC.

This clone occurred once. This sequence joins TRBV30 and TRBJ1-3, with D unresolved. V dropped 2 bases and J dropped 2 bases, with 13 bases sitting between them. CDR3 length: 15 amino acids. Germline V gives CDR1 GTSNPN, CDR2 SVGIG (reference sequence). CDR3 in amino acids: CAWSYPQQPGNTIYF. The DNA of the CDR3 is TGTGCCTGGAGTTACCCCCAACAGCCTGGAAACACCATATATTTT.

The gene calls are TRBV19 and TRBJ2-5, with 11 bases fitting TRBD1. Germline loops: CDR1 LNHDA, CDR2 SQIVND (reference sequence). Trimming at V came to 4 bases and at J to 4 bases, leaving 8 bases not matched to a gene. CDR3 size: 16 residues. The DNA of the CDR3 is TGTGCCAGTAGTACCTCATCCGGGACAGGGGGAGAGACCCAGTACTTC. Encoded protein: CASSTSSGTGGETQYF.

This clone has just one count. The gene calls are TRBV2 and TRBJ1-1, with a weak D call TRBD1 (5 bases). Germline-derived CDR1 and CDR2 are SNHLY and FYNNEI. The CDR3 loop spans 13 amino acids. V dropped 4 bases and J dropped 3 bases, with 9 bases sitting between them. The CDR3 loop reads CASSGRRDTEAFF. The CDR3 DNA reads as TGTGCCAGCAGTGGCCGCAGGGACACTGAAGCTTTCTTT.

This clone is judged large. V is TRBV27 and J is TRBJ1-5; TRBD1 is a possible D gene (6 bases). There are 15 residues in the CDR3. Trimming stripped 5 bases from V and 2 bases from J, with 13 bases between. Germline lookup yields CDR1 MNHEY and CDR2 SMNVEV (reference sequence). The DNA of the CDR3 is TGTGCCAGCAGTCCGGGGGCGGTGGGCAATCAGCCCCAGCATTTT. It is translated as CASSPGAVGNQPQHF.

The rearrangement uses TRBV23-1 and TRBJ2-7; D not resolved. TRBV23-1 belongs to the ORF category, with a function that is uncertain. Trimming pared 6 bases from V and 0 bases from J, leaving 18 bases between. This CDR3 has 16 residues. CDR3 sequence reads: CASSLRPLQSSYEQYV. DNA for the CDR3: TGCGCCAGCAGCCTACGCCCCTTACAGAGCTCCTACGAGCAGTACGTC.

J is TRBJ1-5 and V is TRBV6-1; 7 nucleotides match TRBD1. Germline CDR1 reads MNHNS; CDR2 reads SASEGT. The CDR3 sequence is 15 residues long. The trim removed 3 bases at V and 3 bases at J, leaving 5 bases unmatched. The CDR3 spells CASSETGTANQPQHF. The CDR3 bases are TGTGCCAGCAGTGAGACCGGGACAGCCAATCAGCCCCAGCATTTT.

V and J are TRBV28 and TRBJ1-2; no definite D call. The germline V gene encodes CDR1 MDHEN and CDR2 SYDVKM. Trimming took off 6 bases at V and 2 bases at J, with 4 bases between the two ends. The CDR3 covers 11 residues. The CDR3 DNA follows: TGTGCCAGCAGGACCAACTATGGCTACACCTTC. Protein: CASRTNYGYTF.

The chain is built from TRBV6-1 and TRBJ1-5; possibly TRBD1 for D (6 bases). There are 12 residues in the CDR3. The germline V gene encodes CDR1 MNHNS and CDR2 SASEGT. V lost 6 bases to trimming and J lost 9 bases, with 12 bases between them. The CDR3 here is CASSERGWPQHF. The CDR3 bases are TGTGCCAGCAGCGAAAGGGGGTGGCCCCAGCATTTT.

The chain joins TRBV27 to TRBJ2-7; the D gene is possibly TRBD1 (6 bases). Germline V gives CDR1 MNHEY, CDR2 SMNVEV (reference sequence). The CDR3 spans 14 residues. V lost 3 bases and J lost 0, with 9 bases in between. CDR3 sequence reads: CASSLRDNSYEQYF. Here the CDR3 DNA reads TGTGCCAGCAGTTTGAGGGACAACTCCTACGAGCAGTACTTC.